Listed below are T cell receptor beta chains from one sample, sequenced in a study of human T cells and chemical hapten exposure. TCRdb called the RACE reads again in MiXCR, with one record for every CDR3 protein. This table has around 130,000 distinct CDR3 sequences, more than 7.5% appearing once. The source material was whole blood. These receptors were collected from a male donor in good health. Some clones in this sample may be carry-over from other donors' samples. CDR3s leave out the opening cysteine and the closing phenylalanine or tryptophan. The order of the fields is CDR3 protein, clone size, J gene, V gene. The size entry is marked missing in some rows and otherwise reads once, few, many or a size class.

SVEDPAGVKTQY	few	TRBJ2-5	TRBV29-1
SVEDRGSSGNTIY	few	TRBJ1-3	TRBV29-1
ASSIAGSSYNEQF	many	TRBJ2-1	TRBV19
ASSIAGSTGELF	many	TRBJ2-2	TRBV6-2/TRBV6-3
ASGEEGQPSYNEQF	.	TRBJ2-1	TRBV6-2/TRBV6-3
ASSYLAGEWTQY	few	TRBJ2-5	TRBV6-5
ASSQADRGGTDTQY	many	TRBJ2-3	TRBV4-1
ASSRQVNEKLF	many	TRBJ1-4	TRBV6-5
ASSLAGRRNEQF	few	TRBJ2-1	TRBV5-1
ASSQSSGTGIRYT	few	TRBJ1-2	TRBV4-1
ASSEVMVVREQY	few	TRBJ2-7	TRBV6-1
ASSIRTGAGEQY	.	TRBJ2-7	TRBV27
ASRDRGIGDTQY	.	TRBJ2-3	TRBV5-5
ASSLEVWSPLH	many	TRBJ1-6	TRBV7-6
ATSRDRGGGTNQPQH	few	TRBJ1-5	TRBV15
SVVGGYEQY	few	TRBJ2-7	TRBV29-1
ASSQEDRDTQY	.	TRBJ2-3	TRBV4-2
AIRSQGTALQEQY	few	TRBJ2-7	TRBV10-3
ASSSSGPGKLF	few	TRBJ1-4	TRBV12-3/TRBV12-4
ASSLRGGEQY	few	TRBJ2-7	TRBV5-4
ASSPYGLSTGELF	.	TRBJ2-2	TRBV7-2
ASSLGQMAGELF	many	TRBJ2-2	TRBV7-9
ASSPPGQAPYEQY	few	TRBJ2-7	TRBV18
SARVTSGGITGELF	few	TRBJ2-2	TRBV20-1
ASSQDEDEQF	.	TRBJ2-1	TRBV4-3